What follows is one T cell receptor (beta chain) and its context. The antigen is undetermined. A much larger clone is a single base away; this may be a read error. The CDR3 regions of TCR beta were amplified from RNA transcripts. A first-round RT-PCR of the TCR CDR3 used the HTBI primer set. TCRdb used MiXCR to reprocess the multiplex PCR reads, holding one entry per CDR3 protein. The table lists around 580,000 distinct CDR3 sequences, just over 45% of them singletons. This entry belongs to a study of T cells in Graves' hyperthyroidism and ophthalmopathy. Newly diagnosed patients aged 18 to 65 had hyperthyroidism of under 2 months' duration. Study outcomes and limitations: A model built on 13 V-J features separated ophthalmopathy from stable hyperthyroidism.

CDR1 and CDR2 from the germline V gene are LNHDA and SQIVND (reference sequence). Trimming took 7 bases from V and 5 from J, leaving 11 bases between them. There are 13 residues in the CDR3. This sequence originates from a woman aged 18-29 years with Graves' hyperthyroidism. V is TRBV19 and J is TRBJ2-2; D not resolved. Sequenced: peripheral blood or thyroid tissue (not recorded which). CDR3 nucleotides: TGTGCCAGTAACCCTATGGGGACCGGGGAGCTGTTTTTT. It yields the protein CASNPMGTGELFF.